One and the same sample provided the 32 T cell receptor beta chains below, sequenced in a study of blood T cell repertoires in COVID-19. The data were produced by immunoSEQ multiplex PCR, yet TCRdb's version contains in-frame clones alone and is incomplete. The sample shows 100,000 to 150,000 clones, around nine tenths of them seen only once. The sample consisted of peripheral blood. The receptors come from an elderly woman with acute or convalescent COVID-19.

The V and J genes are TRBV28 and TRBJ1-4; D is unresolved. V lost 10 bases, J lost 0 bases, and 9 bases lay in between. Germline-derived CDR1 and CDR2 are MDHEN and SYDVKM. The CDR3 is 13 amino acids. CDR3: CATKHPTNEKLFF. CDR3 coding DNA: TGTGCCACCAAACATCCAACTAATGAAAAACTGTTTTTT. The whole variable domain, remainder taken from reference TRBV28 and TRBJ1-4, is DVKVTQSSRYLVKRTGEKVFLECVQDMDHENMFWYRQDPGLGLRLIYFSYDVKMKEKGDIPEGYSVSREKKERFSLILESASTNQTSMYLCATKHPTNEKLFFGSGTQLSVL.

The chain joins TRBV4-3 to TRBJ1-5, with D possibly matching TRBD1 (6 bases). V lost 0 bases and J 7 bases, leaving 10 bases between the germline ends. The CDR3 extends over 14 amino acids. CDR1 LGHNA and CDR2 YSLEER come from the germline V gene. The CDR3: CASSQERGGQPQHF. CDR3 sequence (DNA): TGCGCCAGCAGCCAAGAACGGGGGGGCCAGCCCCAGCATTTT.

This chain joins TRBV19 and TRBJ2-5; TRBD1 agrees at 9 bases. The CDR3 is made up of 15 amino acids. Germline V gene sequence: CDR1 LNHDA, CDR2 SQIVND (reference sequence). V trimming: 3 bases; J trimming: 2 bases; junction bases outside the gene matches: 4. The CDR3 nucleotides read TGTGCCAGTAGTATTGGGGGACAGGGTCAAGAGACCCAGTACTTC. Residues: CASSIGGQGQETQYF.

The J gene is TRBJ1-5, the V gene TRBV28; 7 bases line up with TRBD1. V lost 9 bases and J lost 4; bases outside the gene matches: 9. Germline V gene data show CDR1 as MDHEN and CDR2 as SYDVKM. This CDR3 has 14 residues. CDR3 bases: TGTGCCAGTACTACCGGGACAGCGAATCAGCCCCAGCATTTT. This encodes CASTTGTANQPQHF.

This clone occurred once. The chain recombines TRBV5-1 with TRBJ2-2; D gene uncertain. The germline V gene has CDR1 SGHRS and CDR2 YFSETQ. The length of the CDR3 is 15 residues. V was cut by 4 bases and J by 1 base, with 11 bases left in between. CDR3 in DNA: TGCGCCAGCAGCCCTATATCCGGGAACACCGGGGAGCTGTTTTTT. Its translation is CASSPISGNTGELFF.

This chain links TRBV5-1 with TRBJ2-1, with 8 bases fitting TRBD2. This CDR3 comprises 16 residues. CDR1 is SGHRS, CDR2 YFSETQ, per germline. Unmatched junction bases numbered 5, after V lost 0 bases and J lost 3 bases. The chain's CDR3 is CASSLGSGTFYNEQFF. CDR3 coding DNA: TGCGCCAGCAGCTTGGGTAGCGGGACGTTCTACAATGAGCAGTTCTTC.

This rearrangement joins TRBV4-3 to TRBJ2-7, with 8 bases fitting TRBD1. The trim removed 0 bases at V and 5 bases at J, leaving 9 bases unmatched. Germline CDR1 LGHNA, CDR2 YSLEER. This CDR3 region has 16 residues. CDR3 in DNA: TGCGCCAGCAGCCAAGATAGACGGACAGGGTTAGACGAGCAGTACTTC. Its translation: CASSQDRRTGLDEQYF.

V and J are TRBV5-4 and TRBJ2-3; perhaps TRBD2 as D (5 bases). Trimming cost V 4 bases and J 4 bases, with 10 bases left between them. The CDR3 length is 13 residues. Looked up from germline, CDR1 is SGHNT and CDR2 is YYREEE (reference sequence). Here the CDR3 DNA reads TGTGCCAGCAGCCCCCAGCGGTCAGATACGCAGTATTTT. This codes for CASSPQRSDTQYF.

The chain recombines TRBV18 with TRBJ1-1; D perhaps matches TRBD1 (5 bases). Germline CDR1 is KGHSH and CDR2 is LQKENI. V lost 2 bases to trimming and J lost 8 bases, with 21 bases between them. CDR3 length equals 16 residues. The CDR3 DNA follows: TGTGCCAGCTCACCAGGGGCGGTAGATCACGTAGGCGAAGCTTTCTTT. Amino acid sequence: CASSPGAVDHVGEAFF. Full variable domain (remainder filled in from reference TRBV18 and TRBJ1-1): NAGVMQNPRHLVRRRGQEARLRCSPMKGHSHVYWYRQLPEEGLKFMVYLQKENIIDESGMPKERFSAEFPKEGPSILRIQQVVRGDSAAYFCASSPGAVDHVGEAFFGQGTRLTVV.

The chain is built from TRBV19 and TRBJ2-5, with D maybe TRBD1 (6 bases). Germline V gene lookup returns CDR1 LNHDA and CDR2 SQIVND (reference sequence). This CDR3 region has 13 residues. Trimming removed 1 base at V and 5 bases at J, with 8 bases between. CDR3 in DNA: TGTGCCAGTAGTATAGCCAGGGGTGAGACCCAGTACTTC. It is translated as CASSIARGETQYF.

The chain links TRBV6-5 to TRBJ2-5; tentative D call: TRBD1 (5 bases). Germline assignment: CDR1 MNHEY and CDR2 SVGAGI. This CDR3 contains 14 residues. Trimming removed 6 bases from V and 5 bases from J, with 16 bases in between. The CDR3: CASRSGTGWETQYF. CDR3 in DNA: TGTGCCAGCAGGTCCGGAACAGGTTGGGAGACCCAGTACTTC.

The rearrangement uses TRBV3-1 (or the pseudogene TRBV3-2) and TRBJ1-1; the D is unclear. Trimming removed 2 bases at V and 4 bases at J, with 11 bases between. This CDR3 region has 14 residues. The V gene's germline CDR1 is LGHDT and CDR2 YNNKEL (reference sequence). This CDR3 reads CASSQSPGFTEAFF. The DNA of the CDR3 is TGTGCCAGCAGCCAATCCCCGGGGTTCACTGAAGCTTTCTTT.

The chain has TRBV5-1 and TRBJ2-1; D is ambiguous. The V end was cut by 7 bases, the J end by 8 bases, with 13 bases between. CDR3 length equals 12 residues. Germline assignment: CDR1 SGHRS and CDR2 YFSETQ. CDR3 nucleotides: TGCGCCAGCTTTAGTCCGATGGATGAGCAGTTCTTC. Amino acids: CASFSPMDEQFF.

The V and J genes are TRBV9 and TRBJ2-3; D ambiguous. With 3 bases removed from V and 3 bases from J, the gap between germline ends came to 17 bases. The CDR3 is made up of 16 amino acids. CDR1 is SGDLS, CDR2 YYNGEE, per germline. CDR3 in amino acids: CASSGAVAFGTDTQYF. CDR3 bases: TGTGCCAGCAGCGGAGCCGTAGCTTTCGGAACAGATACGCAGTATTTT.

This chain uses TRBV6-6 with TRBJ2-7; D remains unclear. This CDR3 comprises 13 residues. With 2 bases removed from V and 3 bases from J, the gap between germline ends came to 8 bases. Germline values: CDR1 MNHNY, CDR2 SVGAGI (reference sequence). The CDR3 region has the DNA TGTGCCAGCAGTTACGCCGGGTACTACGAGCAGTACTTC. Translating it yields CASSYAGYYEQYF.

This clone has only one observation. The rearrangement links TRBV7-9 to TRBJ2-1; no reliable D call. The CDR3 extends over 13 amino acids. V lost 2 bases to trimming and J lost 7 bases, with 9 bases between them. In germline, CDR1 is SEHNR, CDR2 FQNEAQ (reference sequence). CDR3 region: CASSLNGLNEQFF. The CDR3 nucleotides read TGTGCCAGCAGCTTAAACGGTTTAAATGAGCAGTTCTTC.

The J gene is TRBJ1-2, the V gene TRBV28, with 7 bases matching TRBD1. There are 13 residues in the CDR3. Germline CDR1 is MDHEN and CDR2 is SYDVKM. With V trimmed by 5 bases and J by 7 bases, 7 bases remained unmatched. This chain's CDR3 is CASSQGGRGGYTF. In nucleotides, the CDR3 is TGTGCCAGCAGTCAAGGGGGCAGGGGTGGCTACACCTTC.

The V call is TRBV5-1, the J call TRBJ1-1; D might be TRBD1 (6 bases). Between the trimmed V and J ends, which lost 0 bases and 2 bases, there was a span of 8 bases. CDR1 and CDR2 (germline): SGHRS, YFSETQ. CDR3 length: 14 residues. The CDR3 DNA reads TGCGCCAGCAGCTTGGAGGGGGTTAACACTGAAGCTTTCTTT. Its translation is CASSLEGVNTEAFF.

To note about this clone: Other DNA sequences of this sample code for an identical CDR3. The chain carries TRBV5-1 and TRBJ1-3; 8 bases agree with TRBD1. Germline-derived CDR1 and CDR2 are SGHRS and YFSETQ. The V segment lost 2 bases and the J segment 4 bases; nucleotides outside the gene matches: 2. The CDR3 consists of 14 residues. As DNA, the CDR3 is TGCGCCAGCAGCTTAGGACAGGGAGGAAACACCATATATTTT. It translates to CASSLGQGGNTIYF.

The V and J genes are TRBV9 and TRBJ2-7; 8 nucleotides align to TRBD1. Germline V gene sequence: CDR1 SGDLS, CDR2 YYNGEE. With V trimmed by 0 bases and J by 5 bases, 7 bases remained unmatched. The CDR3 contains 15 residues. CDR3 protein: CASSVAGRGLDEQYF. DNA of the CDR3: TGTGCCAGCAGCGTAGCAGGCAGGGGGCTGGACGAGCAGTACTTC.

This chain joins TRBV7-9 and TRBJ2-7; D perhaps matches TRBD1 (5 bases). The CDR3 extends over 16 amino acids. CDR1 is SEHNR and CDR2 is FQNEAQ in the germline V gene (reference sequence). V gave up 5 bases and J gave up 0 bases, with 17 bases separating them. The CDR3 bases are TGTGCCAGCAGCCACAATGCGCAGGGTGCCTCCTACGAGCAGTACTTC. Translating it yields CASSHNAQGASYEQYF.

In DNA form, the CDR3 reads TGTGCCAGCAGCCAAGTTTCAGGGGGTAACTATGGCTACACCTTC. It is translated as CASSQVSGGNYGYTF. The chain links TRBV3-1 (or the pseudogene TRBV3-2) to TRBJ1-2; 7 bases are a match to TRBD1. The trim removed 1 base at V and 1 base at J, leaving 3 bases unmatched. The CDR3 has 15 amino acids. From germline, CDR1 is LGHDT and CDR2 YNNKEL (reference sequence).

This chain uses TRBV19 with TRBJ1-3; 7 bases are a match to TRBD1. The trim removed 6 bases at V and 7 bases at J, leaving 6 bases unmatched. Germline CDR1 reads LNHDA; CDR2 reads SQIVND (reference sequence). This CDR3 has 13 residues. CDR3: CASSRQGWNTIYF. The CDR3 DNA sequence: TGTGCCAGTAGCCGACAGGGTTGGAACACCATATATTTT. Filled out from reference TRBV19 and TRBJ1-3, the complete variable domain reads DGGITQSPKYLFRKEGQNVTLSCEQNLNHDAMYWYRQDPGQGLRLIYYSQIVNDFQKGDIAEGYSVSREKKESFPLTVTSAQKNPTAFYLCASSRQGWNTIYFGEGSWLTVV.

This chain connects TRBV27 to TRBJ2-7; 8 bases align to TRBD1. CDR1 and CDR2 from the germline V gene are MNHEY and SMNVEV (reference sequence). This CDR3 region has 14 residues. J was trimmed by 4 bases and V by 2 bases; bases with no gene match: 4. The CDR3 sequence: CASSLARGRYEQYF. DNA for the CDR3: TGTGCCAGCAGTTTAGCCAGGGGGCGGTACGAGCAGTACTTC.

The chain uses TRBV27 and TRBJ2-1; 10 bases are a match to TRBD1. The CDR3 is 16 amino acids. Germline CDR1 is MNHEY and CDR2 is SMNVEV (reference sequence). With 7 bases clipped from V and 7 bases from J, the junction kept 13 bases outside the gene matches. The chain's CDR3 is CASTKGRTGGRNEQFF. CDR3 nucleotide sequence: TGTGCCAGCACCAAAGGCAGGACAGGGGGTAGGAATGAGCAGTTCTTC.

The chain links TRBV27 to TRBJ2-7, with TRBD1 matching 7 bases. From germline, CDR1 is MNHEY and CDR2 SMNVEV (reference sequence). The CDR3 is made up of 14 amino acids. The J segment lost 1 base and the V segment lost 2 bases, leaving 2 bases of the junction unmatched. As DNA, the CDR3 is TGTGCCAGCAGTTTAAGGGGGCAGTCCTACGAGCAGTACTTC. Protein product: CASSLRGQSYEQYF.

The chain employs TRBV4-1 and TRBJ2-1, with D maybe TRBD1 (5 bases). The V gene lost 1 base and the J gene lost 6 bases, with 16 bases spanning the gap. This CDR3 spans 16 amino acids. The germline CDR1 and CDR2 sequences are MGHRA and YSYEKL. The CDR3 DNA sequence: TGCGCCAGCAGCCAAGGAGACAGTCTGTGGGTCAATGAGCAGTTCTTC. Translated, it gives CASSQGDSLWVNEQFF.

Of note for this clone: Distinct nucleotide sequences in the sample also encode this CDR3. The rearrangement joins TRBV7-2 to TRBJ1-5, with D hard to call. Germline values: CDR1 SGHTA, CDR2 FQGNSA. The CDR3 extends over 13 amino acids. V lost 5 bases and J lost 4, with 9 bases in between. The DNA for the CDR3 is TGTGCCAGCAGCCCCTCCTCGAATCAGCCCCAGCATTTT. Amino acids: CASSPSSNQPQHF.

The rearrangement uses TRBV18 and TRBJ1-2; D perhaps matches TRBD1 (6 bases). Germline assignment: CDR1 KGHSH and CDR2 LQKENI. CDR3 size: 14 residues. Trimming removed 2 bases from V and 4 bases from J, with 11 bases in between. The CDR3 sequence is CASSPSQGIYGYTF. In DNA form, the CDR3 reads TGTGCCAGCTCACCATCACAGGGAATCTATGGCTACACCTTC. The variable domain in full, with the rest retrieved from reference TRBV18 and TRBJ1-2, is NAGVMQNPRHLVRRRGQEARLRCSPMKGHSHVYWYRQLPEEGLKFMVYLQKENIIDESGMPKERFSAEFPKEGPSILRIQQVVRGDSAAYFCASSPSQGIYGYTFGSGTRLTVV.

The genes are TRBV29-1 and TRBJ1-5; D is unresolved. The CDR3 runs 14 residues. CDR1 and CDR2 (germline): SQVTM, ANQGSEA. The V end lost 5 bases, the J end lost 1 base, and 12 bases lay between the germline ends. The CDR3 DNA follows: TGCAGCGTTTTTAACAGTGTCAGCAATCAGCCCCAGCATTTT. This codes for CSVFNSVSNQPQHF.

The V gene is TRBV2, the J gene TRBJ1-6; D remains unclear. Trimming removed 2 bases at V and 10 bases at J, with 6 bases between. Per the germline V gene, CDR1 is SNHLY and CDR2 is FYNNEI. The CDR3 has 12 amino acids. Written as DNA, the CDR3 is TGTGCCAGCAGTGAATCTTTGTCACCCCTCCACTTT. This gives the protein CASSESLSPLHF.

The chain combines TRBV9 with TRBJ1-1, with 7 bases that match TRBD1. Trimming took 4 bases from V and 1 from J; bases not matched to a gene: 7. The CDR3 is 15 residues long. The germline gives CDR1 SGDLS, CDR2 YYNGEE. For the CDR3, the DNA is TGTGCCAGCAGCTCGGGACAGTTGGGGAACACTGAAGCTTTCTTT. Amino acid sequence: CASSSGQLGNTEAFF.